The TCR beta chain described here comes from a study of spatial heterogeneity in lung cancer. At the level of the study: Each time, sequencing found more beta-chain sequences than alpha-chain sequences.

The sample holds many counts of this clonotype. The V gene lost 7 bases and the J gene lost 0 bases, with 16 bases spanning the gap. The CDR3 is 16 residues long. The germline V gene has CDR1 SNHLY and CDR2 FYNNEI. In TCRdb, the 5' RACE reads were re-called with MiXCR into one record per CDR3 protein. This sample has 20,000 to 25,000 distinct CDR3 sequences, with under 5.5% found just once. The time point: sample taken at primary tumor resection. Unsorted tumor, nontumor lung tissue or cryopreserved PBMC supplied the whole RNA. The sequence was obtained from a male donor with early-stage non-small cell lung cancer. The chain joins TRBV2 to TRBJ1-3, with D possibly TRBD1 on 5 matching bases. Source: PBMCs, taken at surgery. CDR3 amino acids: CASIPGGGNSGNTIYF. In DNA form, the CDR3 reads TGTGCCAGCATCCCCGGCGGGGGGAACTCTGGAAACACCATATATTTT.